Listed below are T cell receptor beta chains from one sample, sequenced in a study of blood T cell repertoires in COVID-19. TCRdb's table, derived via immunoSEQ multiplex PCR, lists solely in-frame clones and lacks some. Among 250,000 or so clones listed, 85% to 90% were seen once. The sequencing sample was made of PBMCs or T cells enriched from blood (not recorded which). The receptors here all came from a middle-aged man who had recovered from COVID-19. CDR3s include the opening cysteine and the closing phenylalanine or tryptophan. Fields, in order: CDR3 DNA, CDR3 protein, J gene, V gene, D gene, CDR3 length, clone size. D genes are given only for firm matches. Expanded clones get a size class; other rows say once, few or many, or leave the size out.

DNA: TGTGCCAGTAGTAATTTAGCGGGAATGTCGGAGACCCAGTACTTC; CDR3: CASSNLAGMSETQYF; J: TRBJ2-5; V: TRBV19; D: TRBD2; length: 15; size: .
DNA: TGTGCCAGCAGCGAGACTAGCTACAATGAGCAGTTCTTC; CDR3: CASSETSYNEQFF; J: TRBJ2-1; V: TRBV28; D: .; length: 13; size: .
DNA: TGTGCCAGCAGCGTAGGTCAGGGGAATGAGCAGTTCTTC; CDR3: CASSVGQGNEQFF; J: TRBJ2-1; V: TRBV9; D: .; length: 13; size: .
DNA: TGTGCCAGCAGCTTAAGGGCGCAGGACAGCTTTTCTAACTATGGCTACACCTTC; CDR3: CASSLRAQDSFSNYGYTF; J: TRBJ1-2; V: TRBV7-3; D: .; length: 18; size: once
DNA: TGCGCCAGCGCCACTAGCGGAAGCTACGAGCAGTACTTC; CDR3: CASATSGSYEQYF; J: TRBJ2-7; V: TRBV10-2; D: TRBD2; length: 13; size: .
DNA: TGTGCCAGCAGCCAAGAGGCCCCGCTGGATACGCAGTATTTT; CDR3: CASSQEAPLDTQYF; J: TRBJ2-3; V: TRBV3-1/TRBV3-2; D: .; length: 14; size: .
DNA: TGTGCCAGCAGCTTGGACAGCAACACCTACGAGCAGTACTTC; CDR3: CASSLDSNTYEQYF; J: TRBJ2-7; V: TRBV7-2; D: .; length: 14; size: .
DNA: TGTGCCAGCAGCTTGGGACAGGGGCCAACCTACGAGCAGTACTTC; CDR3: CASSLGQGPTYEQYF; J: TRBJ2-7; V: TRBV5-4; D: TRBD1; length: 15; size: .
DNA: TGTGCCAGCTCACCGAACAGTGGACAGGACACATATGGCTACACCTTC; CDR3: CASSPNSGQDTYGYTF; J: TRBJ1-2; V: TRBV18; D: TRBD1; length: 16; size: .
DNA: TGTGCCAGCAGCTTGGAGGGCAGGGGTAGTGGCTACACCTTC; CDR3: CASSLEGRGSGYTF; J: TRBJ1-2; V: TRBV5-8; D: .; length: 14; size: .
DNA: TGTGCCAGCAGCTTGACAGGGTCATACAGAGAAGCTTTCTTT; CDR3: CASSLTGSYREAFF; J: TRBJ1-1; V: TRBV5-8; D: .; length: 14; size: .
DNA: TGTGCTAGTGGTTTGTACGGACAGGGAGGCTACACCTTC; CDR3: CASGLYGQGGYTF; J: TRBJ1-2; V: TRBV12-5; D: TRBD1; length: 13; size: .
DNA: TGCGCCAGCAGCCAAGGGTGGGCAGGGAACAATCAGCCCCAGCATTTT; CDR3: CASSQGWAGNNQPQHF; J: TRBJ1-5; V: TRBV4-1; D: .; length: 16; size: .
DNA: TGTGCCAGCAGCTTAGAGTGGGGACTAGCGGGAGGTGGGGAGCAGTTCTTC; CDR3: CASSLEWGLAGGGEQFF; J: TRBJ2-1; V: TRBV7-2; D: TRBD2; length: 17; size: .
DNA: TGTGCCAGCAGCCCATCGACAGGAACATACACCGGGGAGCTGTTTTTT; CDR3: CASSPSTGTYTGELFF; J: TRBJ2-2; V: TRBV9; D: .; length: 16; size: .
DNA: TGTGCCAGCAGGCCGAGCGGGGGGGCGGAAAATGAGCAGTTCTTC; CDR3: CASRPSGGAENEQFF; J: TRBJ2-1; V: TRBV9; D: TRBD2; length: 15; size: .
DNA: TGTGCCAGCAGCCAACCCCTAGCGGGAAACGAGGGGCAGTTCTTC; CDR3: CASSQPLAGNEGQFF; J: TRBJ2-1; V: TRBV9; D: TRBD2; length: 15; size: .
DNA: TGTGCCAGCAGACCGACTGTCGGGGAGACCCAGTACTTC; CDR3: CASRPTVGETQYF; J: TRBJ2-5; V: TRBV3-1/TRBV3-2; D: .; length: 13; size: .
DNA: TGTGCCAGCAGCTTGGGACAGGGAGAACAAGAGACCCAGTACTTC; CDR3: CASSLGQGEQETQYF; J: TRBJ2-5; V: TRBV5-4; D: TRBD1; length: 15; size: .
DNA: TGTGCCAGCAGCAGGGGGGACAGGGCCAACACCGGGGAGCTGTTTTTT; CDR3: CASSRGDRANTGELFF; J: TRBJ2-2; V: TRBV11-3; D: TRBD1; length: 16; size: .
DNA: TGTGCCAGCAGTTACTCGAGTAACCTCCGGGGGGGGACCCAGTACTTC; CDR3: CASSYSSNLRGGTQYF; J: TRBJ2-5; V: TRBV6-2/TRBV6-3; D: TRBD2; length: 16; size: .
DNA: TGTGCCAGCAGCCCTCAGGGGATAGGACAAAATGGTGAAGCTTTCTTT; CDR3: CASSPQGIGQNGEAFF; J: TRBJ1-1; V: TRBV5-8; D: .; length: 16; size: .